This TCR beta chain was recovered during a study of T cells after yellow fever vaccination. TCRdb re-called the 5' RACE reads through MiXCR, storing one row per CDR3 protein. The sample lists 250,000 or so distinct CDR3 sequences; more than 3.5% were seen once. Overall study results and limits: Abundant bulk-population clonotypes could contaminate the FACS-sorted repertoires. Subsequent booster samples again held most clones from primary vaccination (around 96% CD4, about 90% CD8).

This clonotype was detected ten times or more. The antigen remains undetermined. The source of this sequence is a man younger than 30 who received the YFV17D yellow fever vaccine. The source material was PBMCs, sampled 15 days after the yellow fever booster vaccination.

CDR3 loop: CASSPGQGVGWPQHF. The CDR3 nucleotides read TGTGCCAGCAGCCCGGGACAGGGTGTGGGGTGGCCCCAGCATTTT. V is TRBV7-2 and J is TRBJ1-5; 9 bases are a match to TRBD1. With 5 bases clipped from V and 9 bases from J, the junction kept 11 bases outside the gene matches. There are 15 residues in the CDR3. The germline V gene has CDR1 SGHTA and CDR2 FQGNSA.